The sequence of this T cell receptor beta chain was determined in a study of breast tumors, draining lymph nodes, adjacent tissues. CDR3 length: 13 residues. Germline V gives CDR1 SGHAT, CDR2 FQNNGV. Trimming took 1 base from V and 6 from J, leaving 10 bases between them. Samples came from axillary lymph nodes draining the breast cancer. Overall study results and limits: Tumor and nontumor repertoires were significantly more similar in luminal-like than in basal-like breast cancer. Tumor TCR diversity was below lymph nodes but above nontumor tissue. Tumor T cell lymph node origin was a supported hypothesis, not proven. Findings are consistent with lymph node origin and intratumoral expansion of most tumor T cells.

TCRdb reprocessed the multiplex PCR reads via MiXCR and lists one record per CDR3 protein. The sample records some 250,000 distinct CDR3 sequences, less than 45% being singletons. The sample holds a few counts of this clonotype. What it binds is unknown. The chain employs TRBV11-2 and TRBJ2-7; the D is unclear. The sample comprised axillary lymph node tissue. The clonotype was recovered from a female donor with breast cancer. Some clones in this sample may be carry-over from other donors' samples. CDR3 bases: TGTGCCAGCAGCTTAGGTCGTACGTCCGAGCAGTACTTC. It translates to CASSLGRTSEQYF.